The 18 T cell receptor beta chains in this list originate from one sample, sequenced in a study of CXCR3-negative and CXCR3-positive naive CD8 T cells. The antigens these receptors bind are not known. The study's findings and limits: A higher hydrophobicity marked the TRB CDR3s of CXCR3-positive naive cells versus CXCR3-negative naive cells.

Via 5' RACE with UMI labels, TRB cDNA libraries were prepared. TCRdb reprocessed the 5' RACE reads; each CDR3 protein has one entry and no DNA is given. Recorded for this sample: around 110,000 distinct CDR3 sequences. Sequencing was done on a sample of naive CXCR3+ CD8+ T cells from blood. Subset indicated: CD45RO-CCR7+CD27+CD95- naive CD8+ T cells expressing CXCR3 (TNR3+). The receptors were gathered from a human donor in good health. Some clones in this sample may be carry-over from other donors' samples.

The rearrangement links TRBV4-3 to TRBJ1-1; TCRdb selects TRBD1, and the lack of DNA leaves this call unchecked. The CDR3 is 12 amino acids. CDR1 and CDR2 from the germline V gene are LGHNA and YSLEER. CDR3 amino acids: CASSQGGELAFF.

The V call is TRBV15, the J call TRBJ2-5; with no DNA, the TCRdb D assignment of TRBD1 cannot be verified. The CDR3 sequence is 14 residues long. CDR1 LNHNV and CDR2 YYDKDF come from the germline V gene (reference sequence). This CDR3 is CATSSGGSQETQYF.

This chain uses TRBV18 with TRBJ2-1; checking the TCRdb D call of TRBD2 is not possible without DNA. Germline assignment: CDR1 KGHSH and CDR2 LQKENI. The CDR3 sequence is 14 residues long. CDR3: CASSPPTSVNEQFF.

The V gene is TRBV21-1, the J gene TRBJ2-5. TRBV21-1 is a pseudogene locus. The CDR3 totals 12 residues. CDR3 in amino acids: CASSKCEETQYF.

This chain joins TRBV7-9 and TRBJ2-1. Germline V gives CDR1 SEHNR, CDR2 FQNEAQ (reference sequence). The CDR3 covers 12 residues. The CDR3 reads CASSFEVNEQFF.

V is TRBV28 and J is TRBJ1-1. Germline V gives CDR1 MDHEN, CDR2 SYDVKM. CDR3 length: 14 amino acids. The CDR3 protein is CASSSLVGNAEAFF.

This chain connects TRBV11-2 to TRBJ2-1. The CDR3 loop spans 14 amino acids. Germline CDR1 reads SGHAT; CDR2 reads FQNNGV. CDR3: CASSLTSYYNEQFF.

The chain couples TRBV2 to TRBJ2-7; absent DNA, TCRdb's TRBD2 call cannot be checked. Per germline, CDR1 SNHLY and CDR2 FYNNEI. There are 15 residues in the CDR3. CDR3 sequence: CASSEGLAAAYEQYF. The complete variable domain, with remaining parts taken from reference TRBV2 and TRBJ2-7, reads EPEVTQTPSHQVTQMGQEVILRCVPISNHLYFYWYRQILGQKVEFLVSFYNNEISEKSEIFDDQFSVERPDGSNFTLKIRSTKLEDSAMYFCASSEGLAAAYEQYFGPGTRLTVT.

The V call is TRBV5-1, the J call TRBJ2-7; TCRdb reports TRBD2, a call that lacks DNA to check it against. Per the germline V gene, CDR1 is SGHRS and CDR2 is YFSETQ. The CDR3 consists of 16 residues. The CDR3 region is CASSLGRLAGSYEQYF.

The CDR3 reads CASSVGQGEGYTF. This chain joins TRBV9 and TRBJ1-2; the TCRdb D gene call, TRBD1, has no DNA to confirm it. CDR1 SGDLS and CDR2 YYNGEE come from the germline V gene. This CDR3 has 13 residues.

This sequence joins TRBV6-5 and TRBJ2-3. This CDR3 has 13 residues. The germline V gene encodes CDR1 MNHEY and CDR2 SVGAGI. The CDR3 protein is CASRVSNTDTQYF.

The chain uses TRBV29-1 and TRBJ1-2; TCRdb lists TRBD1, though no DNA is available to test this call. The CDR3 has 13 residues. Germline CDR1 and CDR2: SQVTM and ANQGSEA. CDR3: CSVRQGNSYGYTF.

The rearrangement links TRBV5-1 to TRBJ2-7; TCRdb's D call, TRBD1, is unchecked because there is no DNA. Germline CDR1 SGHRS, CDR2 YFSETQ. This CDR3 comprises 16 residues. This CDR3 reads CASSESTGTQIYEQYF.

The chain joins TRBV27 to TRBJ1-1; TCRdb reports TRBD1, a call that lacks DNA to check it against. In germline, CDR1 is MNHEY, CDR2 SMNVEV (reference sequence). The length of the CDR3 is 15 residues. CDR3 region: CASSLGGGSLTEAFF.

The gene calls are TRBV7-9 and TRBJ2-7; there is no DNA to check the TCRdb D call of TRBD1. CDR1 and CDR2 from the germline V gene are SEHNR and FQNEAQ (reference sequence). The CDR3 spans 14 residues. The CDR3 here is CASSPRVLSYEQYF.

This chain uses TRBV3-1 with TRBJ2-2. The germline CDR1 and CDR2 sequences are LGHDT and YNNKEL (reference sequence). The CDR3 spans 15 residues. The CDR3: CASSSRDLNTGELFF.

This chain uses TRBV10-2 with TRBJ2-3. The germline V gene encodes CDR1 WSHSY and CDR2 SAAADI. The CDR3 spans 12 residues. The CDR3 loop reads CASTAQFDTQYF.

V and J are TRBV12-3 or TRBV12-4 and TRBJ2-1. This CDR3 is built from 14 residues. CDR3 amino acids: CASSISVVHNEQFF.